What follows is one T cell receptor beta chain and its context. The data originate from a study of blood T cell repertoires in COVID-19. Study summary: Collection of acute and convalescent COVID-19 samples took place in the United States, Italy and Spain. PBMCs, B-cell-depleted T cells, or T cells provided the cDNA or gDNA that made up the material.

This CDR3 contains 14 residues. V shed 4 bases, J shed 7 bases, and the junction held 8 bases outside the gene matches. Germline CDR1 is LGHDT and CDR2 is YNNKEL (reference sequence). How the authors handled the data: From reference gene primer amplification, estimates of nucleated cell counts were derived. TCRdb's copy holds only in-frame clones and misses some; the assay was immunoSEQ multiplex PCR. The V and J calls and clone size come from that table; D and trimming were worked out from the DNA. The data show under 150,000 clones, less than 85% seen once. Source material: peripheral blood. The sequence came from a human donor in a cohort sampled during active COVID-19. The V call is TRBV3-1 (or the pseudogene TRBV3-2), the J call TRBJ2-5, with 8 bases fitting TRBD2. The CDR3 here is CASSPPGGGWTQYF. The CDR3 DNA reads TGTGCCAGCAGCCCCCCGGGGGGGGGATGGACCCAGTACTTC.